The source of this T cell receptor beta chain is a study of blood T cell repertoires in COVID-19 (dated by TCRdb to about 2020). Notes on the research overall: The collaborator samples originated in the United States, Italy and Spain and spanned the acute and convalescent phases of COVID-19. The prospective study material was composed of cDNA or gDNA derived from T cells, B-cell-depleted T cells, or PBMCs. The dataset comprised deeply sampled blood TCRbeta repertoires from subjects exposed to, actively infected with, or recovered from COVID-19. The repertoires were made available in a free public database intended to serve as a resource for research on the immune response to SARS-CoV-2. Samples were obtained from the ongoing ImmuneRACE study (first 160 participants) and from 1,254 subjects provided by 6 global collaborators. Sample metadata almost always included a de-identified subject ID, COVID-19 status, age in years and sex. Where HLA class I and class II types were available, the types were taken from metadata supplied by the sample provider, not from assay-based typing. Study-wide conclusions, independent of this receptor: The quantity of clinical and demographic metadata differed by source and by participant and was supplied without curation.

Collaborating institutions collected whole blood in K2EDTA tubes following their own protocols. For TCRbeta analysis, collaborators shipped samples as frozen whole blood, isolated PBMCs, or DNA extracted from either of those sample types. TCRbeta CDR3 regions were amplified from genomic DNA using the immunoSEQ Assay, a bias-controlled multiplex PCR. Per the original workflow: The number of nucleated cells in each sample was estimated from the amplification of reference gene primers within the assay. To quantify the absolute abundance of each unique TCRbeta CDR3 rearrangement, sequence reads were collapsed and filtered. Productive Simpson clonality was computed per sample as the square root of Simpson's diversity index over productive rearrangements. TCRdb mirrors the immuneACCESS table, restricted to in-frame sequences. Some clones are absent from its copies; in checked studies, under half trace to an unresolved V gene, and the reason for the others is unknown. V, J and clone size were drawn from that table, and D and trimming were deduced from the DNA. In all, the sample holds 150,000 to 200,000 clones, and 75% to 85% of those were seen once. The ten most abundant clones make up 6.9% of the sample.

Turning to this clone: It lacks a known antigen. Per-base qualities were not stored, and no clone one base away is much larger.

The TCR was taken from a man aged 55 to 69 with acute or convalescent COVID-19. The specimen was peripheral blood.

The nucleotides are TGTGCCAGCAGCCGCGGGGGTAGCTCCTACAATGAGCAGTTCTTC. Its amino acids are CASSRGGSSYNEQFF. Here the chain combines TRBV11-3 and TRBJ2-1, and TRBD2 matches 7 of the central bases. CDR1 and CDR2 were assigned from the germline V gene as SGHNT and YENEEA. Trimming accounts for 5 bases at V and 0 bases at J, while the number of junction bases matched to no gene is 4. Spanning cysteine to phenylalanine, the CDR3 consists of 15 amino acids. Here the CDR3 DNA is all that survives: 45 bases in frame from base 1. Here the CDR3 is joined to the reference TRBV11-3 and TRBJ2-1 genes, and the full variable domain is: EAGVVQSPRYKIIEKKQPVAFWCNPISGHNTLYWYLQNLGQGPELLIRYENEEAVDDSQLPKDRFSAERLKGVDSTLKIQPAELGDSAVYLCASSRGGSSYNEQFFGPGTRLTVL.